This TCR beta chain comes out of a study of blood T cells in healthy people across ages. Study observations and caveats: Donors of long life had a larger count of naive CD4+ cells and greater diversity than aged donors. Naive T cell percentage and TCR beta diversity correlated strongly.

V trimming: 6 bases; J trimming: 5 bases; junction bases outside the gene matches: 12. This CDR3 comprises 15 residues. Germline values: CDR1 DFQATT, CDR2 SNEGSKA (reference sequence). This clonotype was counted a few times. Its antigen is not identified. A second 7 to 11 cycle PCR used barcoded and J-beta primers. TCRdb itself ran the 5' RACE reads through MiXCR, one entry per CDR3 protein. The table lists about 680,000 distinct CDR3 sequences, around 49% of them singletons. The gene calls are TRBV20-1 and TRBJ2-1; 8 bases fit TRBD2. The source material was blood. The TCR sequence derives from an older woman in good health. The CDR3 loop reads CSAGRLAWEDNEQFF. In DNA, the CDR3 is TGCAGTGCCGGGCGACTAGCGTGGGAGGACAATGAGCAGTTCTTC.